This section outlines one T cell receptor beta chain sequence together with its context. Antigen: not known. This entry belongs to a study of graft-versus-host responses after intestinal transplantation. The germline V gene has CDR1 MNHNS and CDR2 SASEGT. V lost 4 bases, J lost 1 base, and 6 bases stayed unmatched. The CDR3 runs to 16 residues. The table came from immunoSEQ multiplex PCR; TCRdb's copy has only in-frame clones and leaves some out. The sample has about 64,000 clones; 85% to 95% are singletons. The TCR comes from a human donor who was the organ donor for an intestinal transplant. The chain recombines TRBV6-1 with TRBJ1-1, with 10 bases matching TRBD1. Specimen: unstimulated CD8+ T cells sorted from spleen or lymph node cells, collected before transplant. The CDR3 DNA reads TGTGCCAGCAGTGCCGACAGGGGGCTCGGGAACACTGAAGCTTTCTTT. The encoded protein is CASSADRGLGNTEAFF.